This T cell receptor (beta chain) is drawn from a study of blood T cell repertoires in COVID-19. With V trimmed by 6 bases and J by 2 bases, 19 bases remained unmatched. The CDR3 loop spans 18 amino acids. The germline CDR1 and CDR2 sequences are LNHDA and SQIVND (reference sequence). Profiling relied on immunoSEQ multiplex PCR, and the TCRdb table lists in-frame clones only, not all of them. The sample has more than 150,000 clones, 60% to 80% seen once; the top ten hold about an eighth. Categorization into cohorts depended on clinical history that participants reported. Sequenced input: PBMCs or T cells enriched from blood (not recorded which). The TCR comes from a man in his 60s who had been exposed to COVID-19. The chain couples TRBV19 to TRBJ2-7, with TRBD1 matching over 7 bases. The CDR3 nucleotides read TGTGCCAGTAGCGAGAACCCGGGACAGAGTCTTCTGCCCTACGAGCAGTACTTC. It codes for CASSENPGQSLLPYEQYF.